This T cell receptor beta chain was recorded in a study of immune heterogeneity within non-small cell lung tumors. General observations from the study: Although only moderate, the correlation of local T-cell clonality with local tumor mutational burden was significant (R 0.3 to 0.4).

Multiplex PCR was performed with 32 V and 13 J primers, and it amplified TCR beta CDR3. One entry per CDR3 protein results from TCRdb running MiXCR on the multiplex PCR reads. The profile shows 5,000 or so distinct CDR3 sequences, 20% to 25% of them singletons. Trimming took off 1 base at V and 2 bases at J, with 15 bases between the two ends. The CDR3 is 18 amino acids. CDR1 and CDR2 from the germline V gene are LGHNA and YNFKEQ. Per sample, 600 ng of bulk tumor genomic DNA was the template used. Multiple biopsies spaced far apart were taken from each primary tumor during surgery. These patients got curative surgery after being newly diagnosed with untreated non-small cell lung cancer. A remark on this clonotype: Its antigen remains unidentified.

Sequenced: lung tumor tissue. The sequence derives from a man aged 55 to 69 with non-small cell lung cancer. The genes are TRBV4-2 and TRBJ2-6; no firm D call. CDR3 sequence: CASSQAEGRGTGANVLTF. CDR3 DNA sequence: TGTGCCAGCAGCCAAGCCGAAGGACGTGGGACTGGGGCCAACGTCCTGACTTTC.